This TCR beta chain was profiled in a study of blood T cell repertoires in COVID-19. Study-level information: Samples came from the United States, Italy and Spain, spanning acute and convalescent COVID-19. Sources were T cells, B-cell-depleted T cells, or PBMCs; the material itself was cDNA or gDNA.

In the case of this clone: Other DNA sequences in the same sample also yield this CDR3.

In the study's own analysis: Using reference gene primer amplification, nucleated cell counts were estimated. Generated by immunoSEQ multiplex PCR, the TCRdb table keeps only in-frame clones and is missing some. The V and J calls and clone size are taken from that table; D and trimming were inferred from the DNA. The repertoire holds around 270,000 clones, around nine tenths seen once, with about 10% in the top ten. The CDR3 contains 13 residues. Germline CDR1 is SGHTA and CDR2 is FQGNSA. V lost 2 bases and J 4 bases, leaving 6 bases between the germline ends. The sequenced sample consisted of peripheral blood. This receptor was identified in a man aged 35-49 years who had recovered from COVID-19. The genes are TRBV7-2 and TRBJ2-1; D gene unclear. The CDR3 reads CASSLNSYNEQFF. In DNA, the CDR3 is TGTGCCAGCAGCTTAAACAGTTACAATGAGCAGTTCTTC.